One sample yielded the 12 T cell receptor beta chains listed below, sequenced in a study of molecular identifiers for immune sequencing clone quantification. TCRdb reprocessed the PCR reads with MiXCR, giving one entry per CDR3 protein. Found here are about 640,000 distinct CDR3 sequences, nearly 20% of them singletons; the top ten hold roughly 0.83%. Sequenced sample: naive CD8+ T cells from blood, with Jurkat cell RNA spiked in. Specified subset: FACS-sorted CD8+CD4-CCR7+CD45RA+ naive T cells. These receptors originate from a human donor in good health. Some libraries in this study had Jurkat cell RNA spiked in.

This clonotype appeared many times. This chain uses TRBV30 with TRBJ2-5, with D possibly being TRBD2 (6 bases). Germline CDR1 reads GTSNPN; CDR2 reads SVGIG (reference sequence). This CDR3 has 13 amino acids. Trimming took 3 bases from V and 3 from J, leaving 11 bases between them. CDR3 nucleotide sequence: TGTGCCTGGAGAAGCGTAGCGGAAGAGACCCAGTACTTC. This sequence encodes CAWRSVAEETQYF.

The CDR3 DNA is TGTGCCAGCACCGGGACAGGTTTCGAGCAGTTCTTC. This encodes CASTGTGFEQFF. The chain combines TRBV6-1 with TRBJ2-1, with 8 bases that match TRBD1. Per germline, CDR1 MNHNS and CDR2 SASEGT. With 7 bases clipped from V and 10 bases from J, the junction kept 6 bases outside the gene matches. CDR3 length: 12 amino acids.

The table lists this clonotype with many counts. The CDR3 protein is CASSPETSGRPETQYF. DNA for the CDR3: TGTGCCAGTAGTCCCGAGACTAGCGGGCGGCCAGAGACCCAGTACTTC. The chain uses TRBV19 and TRBJ2-5, with 10 bases that match TRBD2. V was pared by 5 bases and J by 4 bases, with 10 bases of the junction left unmatched. The CDR3 has 16 residues. Germline-derived CDR1 and CDR2 are LNHDA and SQIVND (reference sequence).

There are many counts of this clonotype. The chain employs TRBV30 and TRBJ2-7; D remains ambiguous. The CDR3 is 11 amino acids. The germline CDR1 and CDR2 sequences are GTSNPN and SVGIG (reference sequence). With 2 bases removed from V and 3 bases from J, the gap between germline ends came to 5 bases. CDR3 protein: CAWSRNYEQYF. The CDR3 nucleotides read TGTGCCTGGAGTCGAAACTACGAGCAGTACTTC.

The chain is built from TRBV27 and TRBJ2-2, with TRBD2 as a possible D gene (6 bases). Germline values: CDR1 MNHEY, CDR2 SMNVEV (reference sequence). This CDR3 contains 16 residues. V was shortened by 3 bases and J by 4 bases, with 15 bases between the two germline ends. DNA for the CDR3: TGTGCCAGCAGTTTCGGGTCGGAGGGGAGCACCGGGGAGCTGTTTTTT. It is translated as CASSFGSEGSTGELFF.

Ten or more counts support this clonotype. The chain has TRBV9 and TRBJ2-7; 7 positions agree with TRBD1. V gave up 4 bases and J gave up 2 bases; unmatched junction bases: 9. This CDR3 region has 15 residues. Germline V gene lookup returns CDR1 SGDLS and CDR2 YYNGEE. CDR3 sequence reads: CASSPSGTVAYEQYF. CDR3 sequence (DNA): TGTGCCAGCAGCCCCTCAGGGACAGTAGCCTACGAGCAGTACTTC.

This clonotype was counted between two and nine times. The rearrangement links TRBV28 to TRBJ1-1; the D gene is possibly TRBD1 (6 bases). Germline CDR1 reads MDHEN; CDR2 reads SYDVKM. The CDR3 is 13 residues long. Trimming stripped 2 bases from V and 8 bases from J, with 12 bases between. CDR3 in amino acids: CASSLPGAREAFF. CDR3 sequence (DNA): TGTGCCAGCAGTTTACCAGGGGCGCGGGAAGCTTTCTTT.

This clonotype was observed at least ten times. One junction end does not reproduce the germline sequence, and a read error may be involved. The V call is TRBV5-6, the J call TRBJ2-7, with a tentative D call TRBD2 (6 bases). The CDR3 totals 13 residues. Germline V lookup: CDR1 SGHDT, CDR2 YYEEEE. The CDR3 nucleotides read TGTGCCAGCGGCTTGTGGGGGGCCTACGAGCAGTACTTC. Encoded protein: CASGLWGAYEQYF.

This clonotype was seen ten or more times. The chain recombines TRBV7-9 with TRBJ2-7, with D tentatively TRBD1 (6 bases). Germline lookup yields CDR1 SEHNR and CDR2 FQNEAQ (reference sequence). V dropped 5 bases and J dropped 7 bases, with 18 bases sitting between them. The CDR3 has 14 amino acids. The CDR3 protein is CASSPQGGPGEQYF. The CDR3 region has the DNA TGTGCCAGCAGCCCCCAAGGGGGACCCGGGGAGCAGTACTTC.

About this clonotype itself: This may come from a read error, since a much larger clone is one base off. The V and J genes are TRBV7-9 and TRBJ2-3; 7 positions match TRBD1. This CDR3 spans 13 amino acids. The germline V gene has CDR1 SEHNR and CDR2 FQNEAQ (reference sequence). V shed 7 bases and J 2 bases; nucleotides not matched to a gene: 3. CDR3: CASMQGVTDTQYF. The DNA for the CDR3 is TGTGCCAGCATGCAGGGGGTCACAGATACGCAGTATTTT.

This clonotype has ten or more counts. The CDR3 region is CASSYPDYLSYEQYF. CDR3 nucleotide sequence: TGTGCCAGCAGTTACCCAGACTACCTCTCCTACGAGCAGTACTTC. The chain has TRBV6-6 and TRBJ2-7; the D gene is possibly TRBD2 (5 bases). Looked up from germline, CDR1 is MNHNY and CDR2 is SVGAGI (reference sequence). The CDR3 loop spans 15 amino acids. Trimming cost V 2 bases and J 0 bases, with 11 bases left between them.

V gene TRBV5-4 combines with J gene TRBJ1-4; D unclear. V was shortened by 1 base and J by 7 bases, with 14 bases between the two germline ends. Germline V gene lookup returns CDR1 SGHNT and CDR2 YYREEE (reference sequence). This CDR3 contains 15 residues. The CDR3: CASSLSGSSGEKLFF. Written as DNA, the CDR3 is TGTGCCAGCAGCTTGAGTGGCAGCAGTGGTGAAAAACTGTTTTTT.